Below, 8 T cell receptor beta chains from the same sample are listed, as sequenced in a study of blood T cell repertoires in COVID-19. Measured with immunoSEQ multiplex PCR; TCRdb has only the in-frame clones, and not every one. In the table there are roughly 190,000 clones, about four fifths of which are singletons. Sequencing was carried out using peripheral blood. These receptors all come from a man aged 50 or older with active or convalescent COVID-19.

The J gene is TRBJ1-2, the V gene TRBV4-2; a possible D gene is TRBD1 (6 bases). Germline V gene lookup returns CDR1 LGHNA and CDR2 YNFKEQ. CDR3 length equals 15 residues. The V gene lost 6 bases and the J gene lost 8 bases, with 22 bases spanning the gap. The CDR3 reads CASRVHRGAELGYTF. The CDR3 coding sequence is TGTGCCAGCAGGGTCCATCGGGGGGCGGAGCTGGGCTACACCTTC.

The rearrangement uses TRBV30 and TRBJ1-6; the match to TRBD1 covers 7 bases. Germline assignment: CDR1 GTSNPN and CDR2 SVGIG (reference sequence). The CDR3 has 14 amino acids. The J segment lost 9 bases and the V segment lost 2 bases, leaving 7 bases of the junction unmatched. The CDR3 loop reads CAWSPATGSSPLHF. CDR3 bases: TGTGCCTGGAGTCCGGCGACAGGGTCTTCACCCCTCCACTTT.

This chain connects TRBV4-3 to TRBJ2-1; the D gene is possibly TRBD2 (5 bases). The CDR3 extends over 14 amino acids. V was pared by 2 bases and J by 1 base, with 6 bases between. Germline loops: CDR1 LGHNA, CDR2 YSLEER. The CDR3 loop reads CASSQRGSYNEQFF. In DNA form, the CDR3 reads TGCGCCAGCAGCCAACGGGGATCCTACAATGAGCAGTTCTTC.

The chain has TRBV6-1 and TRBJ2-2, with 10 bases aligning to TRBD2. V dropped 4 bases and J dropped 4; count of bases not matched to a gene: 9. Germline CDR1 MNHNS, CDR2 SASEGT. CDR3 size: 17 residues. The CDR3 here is CASSVRTSGVATGELFF. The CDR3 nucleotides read TGTGCCAGCAGTGTTCGGACTAGCGGAGTTGCCACCGGGGAGCTGTTTTTT.

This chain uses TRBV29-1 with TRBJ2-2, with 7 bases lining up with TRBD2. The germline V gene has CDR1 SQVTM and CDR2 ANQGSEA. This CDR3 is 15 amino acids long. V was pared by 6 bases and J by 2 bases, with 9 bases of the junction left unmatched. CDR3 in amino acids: CSVRTRVFNTGELFF. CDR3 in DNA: TGCAGCGTGCGGACTAGGGTTTTCAACACCGGGGAGCTGTTTTTT.

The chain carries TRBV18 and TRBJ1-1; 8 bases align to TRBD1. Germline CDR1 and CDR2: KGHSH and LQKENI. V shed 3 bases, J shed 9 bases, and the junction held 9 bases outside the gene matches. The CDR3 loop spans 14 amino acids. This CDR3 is CASSPGTGQPQAFF. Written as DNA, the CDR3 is TGTGCCAGCTCACCTGGGACAGGACAACCCCAAGCTTTCTTT.

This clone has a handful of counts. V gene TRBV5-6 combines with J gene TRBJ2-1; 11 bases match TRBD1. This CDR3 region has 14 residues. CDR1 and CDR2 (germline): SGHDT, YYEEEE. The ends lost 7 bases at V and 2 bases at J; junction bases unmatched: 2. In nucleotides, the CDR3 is TGTGCCAGCTCGGGACAGGGGGCCTACAATGAGCAGTTCTTC. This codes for CASSGQGAYNEQFF. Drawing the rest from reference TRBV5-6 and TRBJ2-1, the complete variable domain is DAGVTQSPTHLIKTRGQQVTLRCSPKSGHDTVSWYQQALGQGPQFIFQYYEEEERQRGNFPDRFSGHQFPNYSSELNVNALLLGDSALYLCASSGQGAYNEQFFGPGTRLTVL.

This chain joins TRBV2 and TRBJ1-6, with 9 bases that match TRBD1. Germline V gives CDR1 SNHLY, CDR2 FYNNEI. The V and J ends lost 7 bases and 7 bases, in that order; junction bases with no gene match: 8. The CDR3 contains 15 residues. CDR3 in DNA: TGTGCCAGCATGAGAGGGACAGGGTACAATTCACCCCTCCACTTT. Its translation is CASMRGTGYNSPLHF.